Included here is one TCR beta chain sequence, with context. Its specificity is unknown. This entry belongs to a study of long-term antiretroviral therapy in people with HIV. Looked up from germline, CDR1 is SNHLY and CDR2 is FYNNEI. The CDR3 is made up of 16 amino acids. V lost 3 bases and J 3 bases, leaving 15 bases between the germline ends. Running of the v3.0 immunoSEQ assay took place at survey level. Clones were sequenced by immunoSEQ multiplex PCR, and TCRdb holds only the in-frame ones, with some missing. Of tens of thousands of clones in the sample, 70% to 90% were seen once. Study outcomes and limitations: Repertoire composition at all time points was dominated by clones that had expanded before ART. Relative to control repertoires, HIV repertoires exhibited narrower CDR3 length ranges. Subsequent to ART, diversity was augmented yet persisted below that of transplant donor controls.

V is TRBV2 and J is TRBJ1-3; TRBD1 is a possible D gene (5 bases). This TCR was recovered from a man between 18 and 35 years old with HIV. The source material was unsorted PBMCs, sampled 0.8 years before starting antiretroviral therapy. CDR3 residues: CASSDRDPAHGNTIYF. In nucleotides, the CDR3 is TGTGCCAGCAGTGACCGGGACCCAGCCCATGGAAACACCATATATTTT.